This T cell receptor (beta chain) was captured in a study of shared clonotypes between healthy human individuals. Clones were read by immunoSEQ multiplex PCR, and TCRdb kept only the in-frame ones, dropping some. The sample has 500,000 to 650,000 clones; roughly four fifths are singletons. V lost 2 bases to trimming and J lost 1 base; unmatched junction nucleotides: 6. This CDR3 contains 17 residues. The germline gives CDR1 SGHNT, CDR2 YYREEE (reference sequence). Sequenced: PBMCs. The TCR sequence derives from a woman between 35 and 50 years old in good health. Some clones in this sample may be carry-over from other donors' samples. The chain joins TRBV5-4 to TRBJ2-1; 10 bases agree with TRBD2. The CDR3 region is CASSFGRLAGSYNEQFF. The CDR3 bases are TGTGCCAGCAGCTTTGGGCGACTAGCGGGTTCCTACAATGAGCAGTTCTTC.